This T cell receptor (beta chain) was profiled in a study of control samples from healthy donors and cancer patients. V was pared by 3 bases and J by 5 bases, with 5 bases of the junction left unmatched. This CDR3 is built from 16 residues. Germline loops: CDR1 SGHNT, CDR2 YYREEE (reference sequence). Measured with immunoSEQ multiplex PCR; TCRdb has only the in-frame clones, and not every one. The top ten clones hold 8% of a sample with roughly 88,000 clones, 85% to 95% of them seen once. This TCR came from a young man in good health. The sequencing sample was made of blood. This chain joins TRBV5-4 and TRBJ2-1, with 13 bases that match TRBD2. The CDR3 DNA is TGTGCCAGCAGCTCTGGACTAGCGGGAGCCGACAATGAGCAGTTCTTC. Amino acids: CASSSGLAGADNEQFF.